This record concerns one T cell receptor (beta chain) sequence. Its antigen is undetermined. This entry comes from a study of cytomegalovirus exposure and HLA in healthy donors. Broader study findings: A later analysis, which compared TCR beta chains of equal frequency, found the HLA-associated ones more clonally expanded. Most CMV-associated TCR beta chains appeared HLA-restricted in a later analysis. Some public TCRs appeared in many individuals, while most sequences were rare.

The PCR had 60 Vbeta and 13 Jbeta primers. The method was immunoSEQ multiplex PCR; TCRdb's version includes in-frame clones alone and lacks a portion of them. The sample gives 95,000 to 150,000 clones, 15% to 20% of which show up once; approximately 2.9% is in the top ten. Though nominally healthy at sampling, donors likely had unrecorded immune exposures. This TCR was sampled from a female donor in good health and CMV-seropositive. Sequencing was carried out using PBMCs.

The CDR3 region has the DNA TGTGCCAGCAGGGATTTAGCGGGAGATACGCAGTATTTT. Residues: CASRDLAGDTQYF. This sequence joins TRBV2 and TRBJ2-3; 7 positions agree with TRBD2. V was clipped by 6 bases and J by 5 bases; unmatched bases: 5. Looked up from germline, CDR1 is SNHLY and CDR2 is FYNNEI. The CDR3 length is 13 residues.